This TCR beta chain originates from a study of high-grade serous ovarian cancer treatment subgroups. Study-wide background: Samples averaged 14,192 reads and several thousand unique TCR beta rearrangements. Points from the study as a whole: Higher neoantigen levels went with greater TCR clonal relatedness. Different patients shared almost no repertoire; same-patient tumors shared about 0.11 to 0.79.

TCRdb keeps only in-frame clones here, not all; method: immunoSEQ multiplex PCR. The table records approximately 6,200 clones, under 85% of them present only once. The tumor samples were collected prior to definitive surgery or chemotherapy. The length of the CDR3 is 15 residues. Germline-derived CDR1 and CDR2 are SGDLS and YYNGEE. J was trimmed by 4 bases and V by 2 bases; bases with no gene match: 6. Comments on this clone: Antigen unknown.

The sample consisted of tumor tissue. The receptor comes from a human donor with high-grade serous ovarian cancer. V gene TRBV9 combines with J gene TRBJ2-7, with 10 positions matching TRBD1. The CDR3 reads CASSVPTGGPYEQYF. The CDR3 coding sequence is TGTGCCAGCAGCGTCCCGACAGGGGGCCCATACGAGCAGTACTTC.